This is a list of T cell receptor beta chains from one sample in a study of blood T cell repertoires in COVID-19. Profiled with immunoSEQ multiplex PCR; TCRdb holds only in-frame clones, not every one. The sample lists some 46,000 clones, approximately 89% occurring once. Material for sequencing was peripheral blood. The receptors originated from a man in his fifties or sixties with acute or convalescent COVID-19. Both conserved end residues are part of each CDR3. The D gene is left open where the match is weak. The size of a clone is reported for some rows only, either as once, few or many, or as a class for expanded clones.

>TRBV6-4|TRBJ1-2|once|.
CASSDSTGRGYTF
TGTGCCAGCAGTGACTCTACAGGGCGTGGCTACACCTTC
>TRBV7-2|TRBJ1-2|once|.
CASSLGADRTYGYTF
TGTGCCAGCAGCTTAGGGGCAGACAGAACCTATGGCTACACCTTC
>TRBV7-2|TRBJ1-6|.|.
CASSLGAGVTSPLHF
TGTGCCAGCAGCTTAGGGGCAGGGGTAACTTCACCCCTCCACTTT
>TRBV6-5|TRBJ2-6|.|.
CASSYDGAGANVLTF
TGTGCCAGCAGTTATGACGGGGCTGGGGCCAACGTCCTGACTTTC
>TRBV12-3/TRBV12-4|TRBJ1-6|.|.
CASSSGYSSPLHF
TGTGCCAGCAGTTCAGGGTATAGTTCACCCCTCCACTTT
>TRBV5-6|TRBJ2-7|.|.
CASSLDHRAAYEQYF
TGTGCCAGCAGCTTGGACCACAGGGCAGCCTACGAGCAGTACTTC
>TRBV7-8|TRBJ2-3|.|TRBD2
CASSSPGGATLDTQYF
TGTGCCAGCAGCTCTCCGGGAGGGGCCACCCTGGATACGCAGTATTTT
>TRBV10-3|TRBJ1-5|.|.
CAISESIGDQPQHF
TGTGCCATCAGTGAGTCGATAGGAGATCAGCCCCAGCATTTT
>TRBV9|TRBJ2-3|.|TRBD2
CASSVGLALDTDTQYF
TGTGCCAGCAGCGTAGGACTAGCGTTAGATACAGATACGCAGTATTTT
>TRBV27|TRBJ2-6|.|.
CASSLSRAGANVLTF
TGTGCCAGCAGTTTATCCAGGGCCGGGGCCAACGTCCTGACTTTC
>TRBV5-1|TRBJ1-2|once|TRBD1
CASSEDRGSNYGYTF
TGCGCCAGCAGCGAGGACAGGGGATCTAACTATGGCTACACCTTC
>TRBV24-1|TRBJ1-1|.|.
CATSAPGATEAFF
TGTGCCACCAGTGCTCCAGGGGCAACTGAAGCTTTCTTT
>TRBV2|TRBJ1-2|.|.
CASRETVPYGYTF
TGTGCCAGCAGGGAAACAGTACCTTATGGCTACACCTTC
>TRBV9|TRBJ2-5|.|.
CASSLRGQETQYF
TGTGCCAGCAGCCTGAGGGGGCAAGAGACCCAGTACTTC
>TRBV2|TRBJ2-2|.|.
CASSAGLRELFF
TGTGCCAGCAGTGCAGGTCTCCGGGAGCTGTTTTTT
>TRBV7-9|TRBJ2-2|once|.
CASSLNSGVPGELFF
TGTGCCAGCAGCTTAAATTCGGGGGTCCCCGGGGAGCTGTTTTTT
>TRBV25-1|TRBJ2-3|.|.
CATSLALALETQYF
TGTGCCACCTCCCTGGCCCTGGCGTTGGAGACGCAGTATTTT
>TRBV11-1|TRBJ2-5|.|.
CASSLGRETQYF
TGTGCCAGCAGCCTAGGCCGGGAGACCCAGTACTTC
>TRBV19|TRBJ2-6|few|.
CASSIVAGSWANVLTF
TGTGCCAGTAGTATCGTGGCGGGTTCTTGGGCCAACGTCCTGACTTTC
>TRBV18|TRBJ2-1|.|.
CASSPPAAGYNEQFF
TGTGCCAGCTCACCACCTGCAGCGGGCTACAATGAGCAGTTCTTC
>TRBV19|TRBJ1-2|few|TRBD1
CASTSPDRGRNYGYTF
TGTGCCAGTACCTCCCCGGACAGGGGGCGAAACTATGGCTACACCTTC
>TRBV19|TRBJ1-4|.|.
CASISLAAGLNEKLFF
TGTGCCAGTATTTCCCTCGCCGCGGGACTTAATGAAAAACTGTTTTTT
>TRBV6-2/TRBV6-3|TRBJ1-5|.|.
CASSYSGGNQPQHF
TGTGCCAGCAGTTACTCAGGCGGTAATCAGCCCCAGCATTTT
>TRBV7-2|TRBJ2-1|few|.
CASSPGLNNEQFF
TGTGCCAGCAGCCCCGGACTTAACAATGAGCAGTTCTTC
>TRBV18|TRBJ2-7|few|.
CASSPHRIPGPYEQYF
TGTGCCAGCTCACCGCACAGGATCCCCGGGCCCTACGAGCAGTACTTC
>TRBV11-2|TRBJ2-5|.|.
CASSSQVEETQYF
TGTGCCAGCAGCTCTCAGGTGGAAGAGACCCAGTACTTC
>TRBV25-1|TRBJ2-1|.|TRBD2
CASSEIAGSYNEQFF
TGTGCCAGCAGTGAAATAGCGGGATCGTACAATGAGCAGTTCTTC
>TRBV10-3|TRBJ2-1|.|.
CAISESGGDNEQFF
TGTGCCATCAGTGAGTCGGGCGGGGACAATGAGCAGTTCTTC
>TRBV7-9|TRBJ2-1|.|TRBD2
CASSPLGGITYNEQFF
TGTGCCAGCAGCCCCCTGGGGGGGATCACCTACAATGAGCAGTTCTTC
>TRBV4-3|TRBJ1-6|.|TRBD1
CASSTDRGTNSPLHF
TGCGCCAGCAGCACCGACAGGGGGACCAATTCACCCCTCCACTTT
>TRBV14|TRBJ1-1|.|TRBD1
CASGQGYTEAFF
TGTGCCAGCGGACAGGGGTACACTGAAGCTTTCTTT
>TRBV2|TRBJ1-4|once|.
CASGPRVTNEKLFF
TGTGCCAGCGGACCCAGGGTGACTAATGAAAAACTGTTTTTT
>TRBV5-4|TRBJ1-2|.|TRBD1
CASSFRDRELGGYTF
TGTGCCAGCAGCTTCCGGGACAGGGAATTGGGAGGCTACACCTTC
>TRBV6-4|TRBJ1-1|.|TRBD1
CASSRTGGHTEAFF
TGTGCCAGCAGCAGGACAGGGGGCCACACTGAAGCTTTCTTT
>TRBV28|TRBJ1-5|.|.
CASSFPPTYQPQHF
TGTGCCAGCAGTTTTCCCCCTACCTATCAGCCCCAGCATTTT
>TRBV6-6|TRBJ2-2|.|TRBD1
CASSYSTQGKAGELFF
TGTGCCAGCAGTTACTCGACACAGGGGAAGGCCGGGGAGCTGTTTTTT
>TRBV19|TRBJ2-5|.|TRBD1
CASSGQETQETQYF
TGTGCCAGTAGTGGACAGGAGACTCAAGAGACCCAGTACTTC
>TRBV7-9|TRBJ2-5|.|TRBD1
CASSSSTGGKETQYF
TGTGCCAGCAGCTCCTCGACAGGGGGCAAAGAGACCCAGTACTTC
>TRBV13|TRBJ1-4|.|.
CASSRGGSTREKLFF
TGTGCCAGCAGCCGGGGGGGAAGCACTCGTGAAAAACTGTTTTTT
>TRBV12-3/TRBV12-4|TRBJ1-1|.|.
CASSTNGNTEAFF
TGTGCCAGCTCCACTAATGGGAACACTGAAGCTTTCTTT
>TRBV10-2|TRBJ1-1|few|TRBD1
CASSGQPNTEAFF
TGCGCCAGCTCGGGACAGCCAAACACTGAAGCTTTCTTT
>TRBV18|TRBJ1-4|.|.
CASSIREDNEKLFF
TGTGCCAGCTCAATACGGGAGGATAATGAAAAACTGTTTTTT
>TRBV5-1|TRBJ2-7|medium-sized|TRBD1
CASSSDRALFDEQYF
TGCGCCAGCAGCTCGGACAGGGCTCTCTTTGACGAGCAGTACTTC
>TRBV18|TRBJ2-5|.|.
CASSPTVQGETQYF
TGTGCCAGCTCACCGACCGTGCAGGGGGAGACCCAGTACTTC
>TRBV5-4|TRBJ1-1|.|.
CASSFMNTEAFF
TGTGCCAGCAGCTTTATGAACACTGAAGCTTTCTTT
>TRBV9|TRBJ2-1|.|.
CASSRQLVSYNEQFF
TGTGCCAGCAGTCGACAACTAGTCTCCTACAATGAGCAGTTCTTC
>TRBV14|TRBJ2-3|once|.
CASSPTRDTTDTQYF
TGTGCCAGCAGCCCGACGAGGGACACCACAGATACGCAGTATTTT
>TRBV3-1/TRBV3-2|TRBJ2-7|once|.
CASSRTLGAGEQYF
TGTGCCAGCAGCCGTACCCTCGGGGCGGGGGAGCAGTACTTC
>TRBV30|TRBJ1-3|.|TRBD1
CAWSVWTGFLGSGNTIYF
TGTGCCTGGTCGGTGTGGACAGGGTTCTTGGGCTCTGGAAACACCATATATTTT
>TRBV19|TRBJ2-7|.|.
CASSPRTGTYEQYF
TGTGCCAGTAGCCCCAGGACTGGAACTTACGAGCAGTACTTC
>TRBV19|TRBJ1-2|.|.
CASSRRQLNGYTF
TGTGCCAGTAGTAGACGACAATTGAATGGCTACACCTTC
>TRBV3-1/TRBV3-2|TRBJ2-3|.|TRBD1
CASSGQGFDDTQYF
TGTGCCTCTTCAGGACAGGGGTTCGATGATACGCAGTATTTT
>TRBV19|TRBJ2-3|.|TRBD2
CASSTTGTSDTDTQYF
TGTGCCAGTAGTACTACCGGGACTAGCGACACAGATACGCAGTATTTT